A selection of T cell receptor beta chains follows, all from one sample in a study of brain T cells in children with intractable seizures. TCRdb's table, derived via immunoSEQ multiplex PCR, lists solely in-frame clones and lacks some. The profile shows under 150,000 clones, approximately 94% of them singletons. The material sequenced was peripheral blood, taken at surgery. Source of these receptors: a boy under three years old with hemimegalencephaly and intractable seizures. Both conserved end residues are part of each CDR3. Fields, in order: clone size, D gene, J gene, V gene, CDR3 protein, CDR3 DNA. The D gene is left open where the match is weak. Some rows have no size entry. The others give once, few or many, or a class for an expanded clone.

>.|TRBD2|TRBJ2-1|TRBV4-1
CASSHSSSGRPSYNEQFF
TGCGCCAGCAGCCATTCTTCTAGCGGGAGGCCCTCCTACAATGAGCAGTTCTTC
>.|TRBD1|TRBJ1-4|TRBV9
CASSRDRTNEKLFF
TGTGCCAGCAGCAGGGACAGGACTAATGAAAAACTGTTTTTT
>.|.|TRBJ1-2|TRBV7-2
CASSLELQVAYGYTF
TGTGCCAGCAGCTTAGAGTTGCAGGTCGCCTATGGCTACACCTTC
>.|.|TRBJ2-1|TRBV6-5
CASSSPSNEQFF
TGTGCCAGCAGCTCCCCAAGCAATGAGCAGTTCTTC
>.|.|TRBJ2-1|TRBV6-2/TRBV6-3
CASSWGSGYNEQFF
TGTGCCAGCAGTTGGGGGAGTGGATACAATGAGCAGTTCTTC
>.|.|TRBJ2-1|TRBV19
CASSIVPGASANEQFF
TGTGCCAGTAGTATAGTTCCGGGAGCTTCCGCCAATGAGCAGTTCTTC
>.|TRBD1|TRBJ1-3|TRBV30
CAWRGRGSGNTIYF
TGTGCCTGGAGGGGCAGGGGGTCCGGAAACACCATATATTTT
>.|.|TRBJ2-5|TRBV27
CASSPLPDLAAQYF
TGTGCCAGCAGTCCCTTGCCGGATTTAGCGGCCCAGTACTTC
>.|TRBD1|TRBJ1-6|TRBV7-3
CASSLQGAGSPLHF
TGTGCCAGCAGCTTACAGGGGGCCGGGTCACCCCTCCACTTT
>.|TRBD2|TRBJ2-1|TRBV10-1
CASSEGFGLAGGNEQFF
TGCGCCAGCAGTGAGGGATTCGGACTAGCGGGTGGGAATGAGCAGTTCTTC
>.|TRBD2|TRBJ2-2|TRBV13
CASSLTSGSPNTGELFF
TGTGCCAGCAGCTTAACTAGCGGGAGCCCGAACACCGGGGAGCTGTTTTTT
>once|.|TRBJ2-5|TRBV5-1
CASSFPTTQETQYF
TGCGCCAGCAGCTTCCCGACCACCCAAGAGACCCAGTACTTC
>.|.|TRBJ1-2|TRBV2
CASSGPNISGYTF
TGTGCCAGCAGTGGCCCCAACATCAGTGGCTACACCTTC
>.|.|TRBJ2-1|TRBV7-9
CASSPSPFQHNNEQFF
TGTGCCAGCAGCCCCTCCCCATTTCAGCACAACAATGAGCAGTTCTTC
>.|.|TRBJ1-3|TRBV4-2
CASSQGGGGPGNTIYF
TGTGCCAGCAGCCAAGGAGGCGGGGGCCCGGGAAACACCATATATTTT
>.|.|TRBJ2-7|TRBV7-3
CASSSPHLGTNTYEQYF
TGTGCCAGCAGCTCACCTCACCTCGGGACAAACACCTACGAGCAGTACTTC
>.|TRBD2|TRBJ2-3|TRBV11-1
CASNPLSGRTDTQYF
TGTGCCAGCAACCCGCTTAGCGGGCGCACAGATACGCAGTATTTT
>few|.|TRBJ2-4|TRBV11-3
CASSLDKNIQYF
TGTGCCAGCAGCTTAGACAAAAACATTCAGTACTTC
>.|.|TRBJ2-3|TRBV27
CASSYFYGRPGDTQYF
TGTGCCAGCAGTTATTTTTATGGGAGGCCGGGGGATACGCAGTATTTT
>.|TRBD2|TRBJ2-7|TRBV18
CASSPRATAGESYEQYF
TGTGCCAGCTCACCCAGAGCGACGGCGGGAGAGAGTTACGAGCAGTACTTC
>.|.|TRBJ1-1|TRBV5-1
CASSSQSRPNTEAFF
TGCGCCAGCAGCAGCCAATCCAGGCCGAACACTGAAGCTTTCTTT
>once|.|TRBJ2-3|TRBV9
CASSVAGERYTQYF
TGTGCCAGCAGCGTGGCCGGAGAGAGGTATACGCAGTATTTT
>.|TRBD2|TRBJ2-1|TRBV9
CASSPPGLAAPIKKFF
TGTGCCAGCAGCCCTCCGGGACTAGCGGCCCCTATAAAGAAGTTCTTC
>few|.|TRBJ1-4|TRBV5-6
CASSLRGLQTEKLFF
TGTGCCAGCAGCTTGAGGGGACTACAGACTGAAAAACTGTTTTTT
>.|.|TRBJ2-7|TRBV5-5
CASSLRDNLYEQYF
TGTGCCAGCAGCCTACGGGACAACCTCTACGAGCAGTACTTC
>.|.|TRBJ1-6|TRBV9
CASSVGPRYSPLHF
TGTGCCAGCAGCGTAGGACCCCGCTATTCACCCCTCCACTTT
>.|.|TRBJ2-1|TRBV5-1
CASSLVPYRETKDNEQFF
TGCGCCAGCAGCTTGGTTCCGTACAGGGAAACAAAAGACAATGAGCAGTTCTTC
>.|.|TRBJ2-7|TRBV28
CASGRRVGRLLEQYF
TGTGCCAGCGGTCGAAGGGTAGGCCGCCTACTGGAGCAGTACTTC
>medium-sized|.|TRBJ2-3|TRBV7-9
CASSFPALDTDTQYF
TGTGCCAGCAGCTTCCCAGCTTTGGACACAGATACGCAGTATTTT
>.|TRBD2|TRBJ2-1|TRBV7-8
CASSEGTSGTYNEQFF
TGTGCCAGCAGCGAAGGGACTAGCGGGACCTACAATGAGCAGTTCTTC
>.|TRBD2|TRBJ2-7|TRBV19
CASSIVAGGYEQYF
TGTGCCAGTAGTATAGTCGCGGGGGGCTACGAGCAGTACTTC
>.|TRBD1|TRBJ1-5|TRBV5-1
CASSYGTGNQPQHF
TGCGCCAGCAGCTATGGGACAGGAAATCAGCCCCAGCATTTT
>.|.|TRBJ2-7|TRBV6-5
CASSLRGAASYEQYF
TGTGCCAGCAGTCTACGAGGAGCGGCTTCCTACGAGCAGTACTTC
>.|.|TRBJ1-2|TRBV30
CAWSPLGGDGYTF
TGTGCCTGGAGTCCCCTTGGGGGGGATGGCTACACCTTC
>.|TRBD1|TRBJ1-5|TRBV28
CASSWTGFGQPQHF
TGTGCCAGCAGTTGGACAGGGTTCGGGCAGCCCCAGCATTTT
>.|TRBD2|TRBJ2-7|TRBV7-2
CASSPTSGYEQYF
TGTGCCAGCAGCCCGACTAGCGGATACGAGCAGTACTTC
>.|.|TRBJ1-1|TRBV6-1
CASSEVAESEAFF
TGTGCCAGCAGTGAAGTGGCGGAATCCGAAGCTTTCTTT
>.|.|TRBJ2-3|TRBV5-6
CASSLWAKPFSTDTQYF
TGTGCCAGCAGCTTGTGGGCCAAGCCCTTTAGCACAGATACGCAGTATTTT
>.|.|TRBJ1-1|TRBV6-1
CASSEALARVNTEAFF
TGTGCCAGCAGTGAAGCGCTTGCCAGGGTGAACACTGAAGCTTTCTTT
>.|.|TRBJ2-5|TRBV6-6
CASSYSKGRETQYF
TGTGCCAGCAGTTACTCGAAAGGGAGGGAGACCCAGTACTTC
>.|TRBD1|TRBJ2-3|TRBV6-5
CASSLRTGGTDTQYF
TGTGCCAGCAGTCTGCGGACAGGGGGCACAGATACGCAGTATTTT